This T cell receptor (beta chain) comes out of a study of cytomegalovirus exposure and HLA in healthy donors. Trimming left V 5 bases short and J 1 base short, with 8 bases between. This CDR3 region has 13 residues. Looked up from germline, CDR1 is SNHLY and CDR2 is FYNNEI. Researchers ran the PCR with 60 Vbeta and 13 Jbeta primers. Method: immunoSEQ multiplex PCR; TCRdb's copy keeps in-frame clones and lacks some. The top ten hold approximately 2.9% of the sample, which has some 180,000 clones, about 77% seen once. The chain recombines TRBV2 with TRBJ1-1; perhaps TRBD1 as D (5 bases). The receptor comes from a female donor in good health and CMV-seronegative. The source material was PBMCs. The CDR3 reads CASSLDRNTEAFF. In DNA, the CDR3 is TGTGCCAGCAGTCTCGACAGGAACACTGAAGCTTTCTTT.